This T cell receptor beta chain was captured by sequencing in a study of blood T cell repertoires in COVID-19. Turning to the study itself: Cohort 3 donors were reported recovered after two negative PCRs, clearance, or symptom resolution. The origin of the acute and convalescent COVID-19 samples was the United States, Italy and Spain. T cells, B-cell-depleted T cells, or PBMCs supplied cDNA or gDNA.

Trimming at V came to 7 bases and at J to 7 bases, leaving 12 bases not matched to a gene. The CDR3 runs 14 residues. Germline CDR1 and CDR2: MNHEY and SMNVEV (reference sequence). Profiled with immunoSEQ multiplex PCR; TCRdb holds only in-frame clones, not every one. The sample shows roughly 210,000 clones, around 86% of them seen only once. The study assigned cohorts using participant-reported clinical history. This clonotype originated in a young man in a cohort exposed to, infected with or recovered from COVID-19 (not recorded which). Sequenced: PBMCs or T cells enriched from blood (not recorded which). The chain couples TRBV27 to TRBJ2-7, with 8 bases identical to TRBD1. CDR3 in amino acids: CASTRNQGAREQYF. Here the CDR3 DNA reads TGTGCCAGCACCCGAAACCAGGGGGCGAGGGAGCAGTACTTC.